The 13 T cell receptor beta chains given below trace back to one sample, sequenced in a study of healthy donors' naive CD4 and CD8 T cells. Each TCR library used 500 ng of total RNA and a linear amplification protocol. TCRdb re-called the reads through MiXCR, storing one row per CDR3 protein. The sample holds 180,000 or so distinct CDR3 sequences, about 74% seen once. The sequencing sample was made of naive CD4+ and CD8+ T cells sorted from blood, pooled from several donors. The receptors derive from a pool of human donors in good health; the sample pools cells from several healthy donors.

The chain couples TRBV27 to TRBJ2-3; 8 nucleotides match TRBD2. The V and J ends lost 3 bases and 0 bases, in that order; junction bases with no gene match: 8. CDR1 is MNHEY and CDR2 is SMNVEV in the germline V gene (reference sequence). The CDR3 is 17 residues long. CDR3 nucleotides: TGTGCCAGCAGTTTTGCTGGGACTAGGACTAGCACAGATACGCAGTATTTT. Its translation: CASSFAGTRTSTDTQYF.

The chain links TRBV29-1 to TRBJ2-1, with TRBD1 matching 7 bases. V lost 2 bases and J lost 6; bases outside the gene matches: 7. Germline V gene sequence: CDR1 SQVTM, CDR2 ANQGSEA. This CDR3 has 14 amino acids. Here the CDR3 reads CSVEHDRALNEQFF. CDR3 bases: TGCAGCGTTGAACACGACAGGGCCCTCAATGAGCAGTTCTTC.

This clonotype was counted between two and nine times. The chain carries TRBV29-1 and TRBJ1-1; D not certain. Germline V gives CDR1 SQVTM, CDR2 ANQGSEA. The CDR3 is 12 amino acids. Trimming pared 4 bases from V and 3 bases from J, leaving 9 bases between. The CDR3 nucleotides are TGCAGCGTTGGGGAGGGTGACACTGAAGCTTTCTTT. Translating it yields CSVGEGDTEAFF.

The chain is built from TRBV6-5 and TRBJ1-2; 7 bases map to TRBD1. CDR1 MNHEY and CDR2 SVGAGI come from the germline V gene. This CDR3 is built from 13 residues. Trimming removed 3 bases from V and 8 bases from J; junction bases left unmatched: 6. For the CDR3, the DNA is TGTGCCAGCAGTTATTCGACAGGGCGGGGCTACACCTTC. Translation: CASSYSTGRGYTF.

The chain joins TRBV2 to TRBJ1-1; D gene unclear. Germline V gives CDR1 SNHLY, CDR2 FYNNEI. Trimming removed 9 bases from V and 1 base from J, with 9 bases in between. CDR3 length equals 12 residues. CDR3 sequence: CARKIRNTEAFF. The CDR3 nucleotides are TGTGCCAGGAAAATCAGGAACACTGAAGCTTTCTTT. Full variable domain (missing parts from reference TRBV2 and TRBJ1-1): EPEVTQTPSHQVTQMGQEVILRCVPISNHLYFYWYRQILGQKVEFLVSFYNNEISEKSEIFDDQFSVERPDGSNFTLKIRSTKLEDSAMYFCARKIRNTEAFFGQGTRLTVV.

This chain links TRBV29-1 with TRBJ2-1; 12 bases are a match to TRBD2. Germline V gene data show CDR1 as SQVTM and CDR2 as ANQGSEA. This CDR3 is 17 amino acids long. V gave up 7 bases and J gave up 0 bases; unmatched junction bases: 10. DNA for the CDR3: TGCAGCGCGTCCGGGACTAGCGGGCGTATCTCCTACAATGAGCAGTTCTTC. Encoded protein: CSASGTSGRISYNEQFF.

A few counts support this clonotype. V is TRBV6-2 or TRBV6-3 and J is TRBJ1-2; D unresolved. Trimming pared 7 bases from V and 0 bases from J, leaving 12 bases between. CDR1 is MNHEY, CDR2 SVGEGT, per germline. This CDR3 contains 14 residues. CDR3 coding DNA: TGTGCCAGCACATCGGACGGCTCTAACTATGGCTACACCTTC. It specifies CASTSDGSNYGYTF.

This rearrangement joins TRBV28 to TRBJ1-2; possibly TRBD1 for D (5 bases). This CDR3 comprises 14 residues. Trimming took 5 bases from V and 3 from J, leaving 13 bases between them. Germline V gene sequence: CDR1 MDHEN, CDR2 SYDVKM. The CDR3: CASSQSRGDYGYTF. CDR3 DNA: TGTGCCAGCAGTCAGTCGCGGGGGGACTATGGCTACACCTTC.

The chain joins TRBV6-5 to TRBJ2-7; no definite D call. Trimming shortened V by 0 bases and J by 6 bases, and 9 bases separated the two germline ends. CDR1 MNHEY and CDR2 SVGAGI come from the germline V gene. The CDR3 runs to 13 residues. CDR3 sequence (DNA): TGTGCCAGCAGTTACTCGGGATTTTTCGAGCAGTACTTC. Translating gives CASSYSGFFEQYF.

The V and J genes are TRBV6-5 and TRBJ1-3; TRBD1 aligns across 7 bases. V lost 4 bases to trimming and J lost 0 bases; unmatched junction nucleotides: 6. The CDR3 has 16 residues. Germline CDR1 reads MNHEY; CDR2 reads SVGAGI. The CDR3 loop is CASSFDRVRSGNTIYF. CDR3 DNA: TGTGCCAGCAGTTTTGACAGGGTACGCTCTGGAAACACCATATATTTT.

The CDR3 DNA is TGCAGTGCTGGGGACGGAAATGAAAAACTGTTTTTT. Its protein product is CSAGDGNEKLFF. This sequence joins TRBV20-1 and TRBJ1-4, with D possibly TRBD1 on 5 matching bases. V was pared by 5 bases and J by 5 bases, with 9 bases between. The CDR3 covers 12 residues. From germline, CDR1 is DFQATT and CDR2 SNEGSKA (reference sequence).

V is TRBV12-3 or TRBV12-4 and J is TRBJ1-6; D may be TRBD1 (5 bases). The CDR3 runs 14 residues. V lost 2 bases and J lost 11, with 13 bases in between. In DNA form, the CDR3 reads TGTGCCAGCAGTTTACGGCAGGGCTTAACACCCCTCCACTTT. Encoded protein: CASSLRQGLTPLHF.

This chain connects TRBV19 to TRBJ1-2; D gene uncertain. The CDR3 is 14 amino acids. Per germline, CDR1 LNHDA and CDR2 SQIVND (reference sequence). V lost 1 base and J lost 2, with 8 bases in between. As DNA, the CDR3 is TGTGCCAGTAGTATAGTTATACTAAACTATGGCTACACCTTC. As protein: CASSIVILNYGYTF.